This paragraph reports one TCR beta chain. This entry is derived from a study of blood T cell repertoires in COVID-19. The wider study: Donors in the United States, Italy and Spain gave samples during acute or convalescent COVID-19. The analysed material was cDNA or gDNA that came from T cells, B-cell-depleted T cells, or PBMCs.

Study processing details: Amplification of reference gene primers provided the estimated nucleated cell counts. This table comes from immunoSEQ multiplex PCR, and its TCRdb copy is limited to in-frame clones, with some not included. V and J calls and clone size are copied from that table; D and trimming were computed from the DNA. The sample records 60,000 to 70,000 clones, 85% to 90% being singletons. There are 14 residues in the CDR3. Unmatched junction bases numbered 4, after V lost 3 bases and J lost 3 bases. Germline CDR1 is SEHNR and CDR2 is FQNEAQ (reference sequence). The sample was peripheral blood. This receptor was obtained from a man older than 75 with acute or convalescent COVID-19. This rearrangement joins TRBV7-9 to TRBJ1-1, with TRBD1 matching over 7 bases. CDR3 amino acids: CASSFGQAHTEAFF. CDR3 coding DNA: TGTGCCAGCAGCTTTGGACAGGCTCACACTGAAGCTTTCTTT. Combining the CDR3 with reference TRBV7-9 and TRBJ1-1 gives the whole variable domain DTGVSQNPRHKITKRGQNVTFRCDPISEHNRLYWYRQTLGQGPEFLTYFQNEAQLEKSRLLSDRFSAERPKGSFSTLEIQRTEQGDSAMYLCASSFGQAHTEAFFGQGTRLTVV.